These T cell receptor beta chains were read from a single sample in a study of T-cell reconstitution after alpha-beta-depleted transplantation in children. TCRdb reanalysed the PCR reads using MiXCR and keeps one entry per CDR3 protein. Among around 93,000 distinct CDR3 sequences listed, approximately 9.2% were seen once. The sequencing used PBMCs from the stem cell graft donor, collected from the stem cell graft. These receptors all stem from a human donor who donated a stem cell graft to a child with congenital amegakaryocytic thrombocytopenia. Both conserved end residues are part of each CDR3. The D gene is left open where the match is weak. Size values are once, few and many counts, or a class for expanded clones, and some rows have none.

d_call: .
clone_size: many
v_call: TRBV28
j_call: TRBJ1-2
cdr3_nt: TGTGCCAGCAGTCTCCGACAGGACCTCTATGGCTACACCTTC
cdr3_aa: CASSLRQDLYGYTF

d_call: TRBD1
clone_size: many
v_call: TRBV27
j_call: TRBJ2-7
cdr3_nt: TGTGCCAGCAGCCCCCCAGGGACAGGGGGCAACGAGCAGTACTTC
cdr3_aa: CASSPPGTGGNEQYF

d_call: TRBD1
clone_size: many
v_call: TRBV29-1
j_call: TRBJ1-2
cdr3_nt: TGCAGCGTGCCGACAGGGGGCGAAAGCTACACCTTC
cdr3_aa: CSVPTGGESYTF

d_call: TRBD2
clone_size: many
v_call: TRBV6-2/TRBV6-3
j_call: TRBJ2-1
cdr3_nt: TGTGCCAGCAGTGAACTAGCGGGAGGGCCCTATGAGCAGTTCTTC
cdr3_aa: CASSELAGGPYEQFF

d_call: .
clone_size: many
v_call: TRBV5-6
j_call: TRBJ1-2
cdr3_nt: TGTGCCAGCAGCTCACCGGGACTATCGGGCTACACCTTC
cdr3_aa: CASSSPGLSGYTF

d_call: TRBD1
clone_size: many
v_call: TRBV6-2/TRBV6-3
j_call: TRBJ2-7
cdr3_nt: TGTGCCAGCTTCGGACAGGGGGCTTACGAGCAGTACTTC
cdr3_aa: CASFGQGAYEQYF

d_call: .
clone_size: many
v_call: TRBV18
j_call: TRBJ1-1
cdr3_nt: TGTGCCAGCTCACCAGGGGAGGGCGAAGCTTTCTTT
cdr3_aa: CASSPGEGEAFF

d_call: .
clone_size: few
v_call: TRBV23-1
j_call: TRBJ2-5
cdr3_nt: TGCGCCAGCAGACCCACAGGGATTCAGGAGACCCAGTACTTC
cdr3_aa: CASRPTGIQETQYF

d_call: TRBD2
clone_size: many
v_call: TRBV6-5
j_call: TRBJ2-2
cdr3_nt: TGTGCCAGCGGGGGACTAGCCGCCGGGGAGCTGTTTTTT
cdr3_aa: CASGGLAAGELFF

d_call: TRBD2
clone_size: .
v_call: TRBV11-2
j_call: TRBJ2-3
cdr3_nt: TGTGCCAGCAGCCAAAGCGGGAGTAAAGCCGCGTATACGCAGTATTTT
cdr3_aa: CASSQSGSKAAYTQYF

d_call: TRBD1
clone_size: .
v_call: TRBV9
j_call: TRBJ1-1
cdr3_nt: TGTGCCAGCAGCGTAGTCCAGGGGGCGACATTCCAGACTGAAGCTTTCTTT
cdr3_aa: CASSVVQGATFQTEAFF

d_call: .
clone_size: many
v_call: TRBV14
j_call: TRBJ1-1
cdr3_nt: TGTGCCAGCAGCCCGTCCGGGATGAACACTGAAGCTTTCTTT
cdr3_aa: CASSPSGMNTEAFF

d_call: .
clone_size: many
v_call: TRBV5-1
j_call: TRBJ2-3
cdr3_nt: TGCGCCAGCAGTCCGAGGAGTCCGACGGCGGCAGATACGCAGTATTTT
cdr3_aa: CASSPRSPTAADTQYF

d_call: .
clone_size: many
v_call: TRBV28
j_call: TRBJ2-1
cdr3_nt: TGTGCCAGCAGATCGCCTGGGGACGCCAATGAGCAGTTCTTC
cdr3_aa: CASRSPGDANEQFF

d_call: TRBD1
clone_size: many
v_call: TRBV12-3/TRBV12-4
j_call: TRBJ2-2
cdr3_nt: TGTGCCAGCATGTTGGACAGGGAACTAACCGGGGAGCTGTTTTTT
cdr3_aa: CASMLDRELTGELFF

d_call: .
clone_size: many
v_call: TRBV20-1
j_call: TRBJ1-2
cdr3_nt: TGCAGTGCTGAACAGGGTTTGGGTGGCTACACCTTC
cdr3_aa: CSAEQGLGGYTF

d_call: .
clone_size: many
v_call: TRBV3-1
j_call: TRBJ1-4
cdr3_nt: TGTGCCAGCAGCCAGGATAATGTTAGAAAACTGTTTTTT
cdr3_aa: CASSQDNVRKLFF

d_call: .
clone_size: many
v_call: TRBV27
j_call: TRBJ2-7
cdr3_nt: TGTGCCAGCAGACAGCACCCCTACGAGCAGTACTTC
cdr3_aa: CASRQHPYEQYF

d_call: .
clone_size: many
v_call: TRBV20-1
j_call: TRBJ1-5
cdr3_nt: TGCAGTGCTAGTCGCGGCGGAGATCAGCCCCAGCATTTT
cdr3_aa: CSASRGGDQPQHF

d_call: .
clone_size: many
v_call: TRBV3-1
j_call: TRBJ2-3
cdr3_nt: TGTGCCAGCAGCCAAGCTAAGTGGTCGCAGTATTTT
cdr3_aa: CASSQAKWSQYF

d_call: .
clone_size: many
v_call: TRBV15
j_call: TRBJ2-7
cdr3_nt: TGTGCCACCAGCAGGGTGGACTCCTACGAGCAGTACTTC
cdr3_aa: CATSRVDSYEQYF

d_call: .
clone_size: many
v_call: TRBV12-3/TRBV12-4
j_call: TRBJ1-1
cdr3_nt: TGTGCCAGCATCCCGCGGGGGGAGAACACTGAAGCTTTCTTT
cdr3_aa: CASIPRGENTEAFF

d_call: TRBD2
clone_size: many
v_call: TRBV6-2/TRBV6-3
j_call: TRBJ2-1
cdr3_nt: TGTGCCAGCAGACGACCGGGACTAGGAATGGTGCAGTTCTTC
cdr3_aa: CASRRPGLGMVQFF

d_call: .
clone_size: many
v_call: TRBV10-3
j_call: TRBJ2-7
cdr3_nt: TGTGCCATCAGTGAGGTGGGGGTAAAGGCCTACGAGCAGTACTTC
cdr3_aa: CAISEVGVKAYEQYF

d_call: .
clone_size: .
v_call: TRBV9
j_call: TRBJ2-3
cdr3_nt: TGTGCCAGCAGCGTCGACTGGACTAACACAGATACGCAGTATTTT
cdr3_aa: CASSVDWTNTDTQYF

d_call: .
clone_size: many
v_call: TRBV11-1
j_call: TRBJ1-2
cdr3_nt: TGTGCCAGCAGCTTAGGTACCGAACGCTACTATGGCTACACCTTC
cdr3_aa: CASSLGTERYYGYTF

d_call: .
clone_size: .
v_call: TRBV2
j_call: TRBJ2-1
cdr3_nt: TGTGCCAGCAGCGCCACTCGATCGTCGTCCAGGGGCGACTGGATTGAGCAGTTCTTC
cdr3_aa: CASSATRSSSRGDWIEQFF

d_call: .
clone_size: many
v_call: TRBV5-5
j_call: TRBJ1-5
cdr3_nt: TGTGCCAGCAGCTTGAGTCCACCGGACCGGACGAGGACTCAGCCCCAGCATTTT
cdr3_aa: CASSLSPPDRTRTQPQHF

d_call: .
clone_size: many
v_call: TRBV7-9
j_call: TRBJ2-7
cdr3_nt: TGTGCCAGCAGGGGACCCGAGCAGTACTTC
cdr3_aa: CASRGPEQYF

d_call: .
clone_size: many
v_call: TRBV29-1
j_call: TRBJ1-2
cdr3_nt: TGCAGCGTTGAAGAGGGGGGAGGCTATGGCTACACCTTC
cdr3_aa: CSVEEGGGYGYTF

d_call: TRBD1
clone_size: many
v_call: TRBV2
j_call: TRBJ1-1
cdr3_nt: TGTGCCAGCAGTGAAGCACAGGGGGCTAGGACTGAAGCTTTCTTT
cdr3_aa: CASSEAQGARTEAFF